These 4 T cell receptor beta chains originate from one sample sequenced in a study of blood T cell repertoires in COVID-19. TCRdb's table, derived via immunoSEQ multiplex PCR, lists solely in-frame clones and lacks some. The table has approximately 82,000 clones, approximately 92% seen once. The sample comprised peripheral blood. The receptors were sampled from a woman aged 55-69 years with active COVID-19.

This chain connects TRBV28 to TRBJ2-7, with unresolved D. The CDR3 contains 13 residues. Per germline, CDR1 MDHEN and CDR2 SYDVKM. V lost 3 bases and J lost 6, with 12 bases in between. CDR3 residues: CASSFGALAEQYF. The DNA of the CDR3 is TGTGCCAGCAGTTTTGGTGCGTTAGCCGAGCAGTACTTC.

DNA for the CDR3: TGTGCCAGCAGCAAAGCTGATTTCCCAGGGGAGCAGTTCTTC. This encodes CASSKADFPGEQFF. J is TRBJ2-1 and V is TRBV21-1; the DNA was not used to check the table's D call, TRBD1. TRBV21-1 is a pseudogene segment. This CDR3 has 14 amino acids.

The J gene is TRBJ2-2, the V gene TRBV2; D possibly corresponds to TRBD1 (6 bases). Germline values: CDR1 SNHLY, CDR2 FYNNEI. The CDR3 is 15 amino acids. Trimming took 8 bases from V and 1 from J, leaving 14 bases between them. The CDR3 protein is CASRKDSLNTGELFF. The CDR3 bases are TGTGCCAGCCGAAAGGACAGTTTGAACACCGGGGAGCTGTTTTTT.

This rearrangement joins TRBV6-5 to TRBJ2-3, with no clear D. From germline, CDR1 is MNHEY and CDR2 SVGAGI. The CDR3 length is 12 residues. The V end was cut by 5 bases, the J end by 4 bases, with 7 bases between. This CDR3 reads CASSLRPDTQYF. As DNA, the CDR3 is TGTGCCAGCAGTCTCCGTCCAGATACGCAGTATTTT.